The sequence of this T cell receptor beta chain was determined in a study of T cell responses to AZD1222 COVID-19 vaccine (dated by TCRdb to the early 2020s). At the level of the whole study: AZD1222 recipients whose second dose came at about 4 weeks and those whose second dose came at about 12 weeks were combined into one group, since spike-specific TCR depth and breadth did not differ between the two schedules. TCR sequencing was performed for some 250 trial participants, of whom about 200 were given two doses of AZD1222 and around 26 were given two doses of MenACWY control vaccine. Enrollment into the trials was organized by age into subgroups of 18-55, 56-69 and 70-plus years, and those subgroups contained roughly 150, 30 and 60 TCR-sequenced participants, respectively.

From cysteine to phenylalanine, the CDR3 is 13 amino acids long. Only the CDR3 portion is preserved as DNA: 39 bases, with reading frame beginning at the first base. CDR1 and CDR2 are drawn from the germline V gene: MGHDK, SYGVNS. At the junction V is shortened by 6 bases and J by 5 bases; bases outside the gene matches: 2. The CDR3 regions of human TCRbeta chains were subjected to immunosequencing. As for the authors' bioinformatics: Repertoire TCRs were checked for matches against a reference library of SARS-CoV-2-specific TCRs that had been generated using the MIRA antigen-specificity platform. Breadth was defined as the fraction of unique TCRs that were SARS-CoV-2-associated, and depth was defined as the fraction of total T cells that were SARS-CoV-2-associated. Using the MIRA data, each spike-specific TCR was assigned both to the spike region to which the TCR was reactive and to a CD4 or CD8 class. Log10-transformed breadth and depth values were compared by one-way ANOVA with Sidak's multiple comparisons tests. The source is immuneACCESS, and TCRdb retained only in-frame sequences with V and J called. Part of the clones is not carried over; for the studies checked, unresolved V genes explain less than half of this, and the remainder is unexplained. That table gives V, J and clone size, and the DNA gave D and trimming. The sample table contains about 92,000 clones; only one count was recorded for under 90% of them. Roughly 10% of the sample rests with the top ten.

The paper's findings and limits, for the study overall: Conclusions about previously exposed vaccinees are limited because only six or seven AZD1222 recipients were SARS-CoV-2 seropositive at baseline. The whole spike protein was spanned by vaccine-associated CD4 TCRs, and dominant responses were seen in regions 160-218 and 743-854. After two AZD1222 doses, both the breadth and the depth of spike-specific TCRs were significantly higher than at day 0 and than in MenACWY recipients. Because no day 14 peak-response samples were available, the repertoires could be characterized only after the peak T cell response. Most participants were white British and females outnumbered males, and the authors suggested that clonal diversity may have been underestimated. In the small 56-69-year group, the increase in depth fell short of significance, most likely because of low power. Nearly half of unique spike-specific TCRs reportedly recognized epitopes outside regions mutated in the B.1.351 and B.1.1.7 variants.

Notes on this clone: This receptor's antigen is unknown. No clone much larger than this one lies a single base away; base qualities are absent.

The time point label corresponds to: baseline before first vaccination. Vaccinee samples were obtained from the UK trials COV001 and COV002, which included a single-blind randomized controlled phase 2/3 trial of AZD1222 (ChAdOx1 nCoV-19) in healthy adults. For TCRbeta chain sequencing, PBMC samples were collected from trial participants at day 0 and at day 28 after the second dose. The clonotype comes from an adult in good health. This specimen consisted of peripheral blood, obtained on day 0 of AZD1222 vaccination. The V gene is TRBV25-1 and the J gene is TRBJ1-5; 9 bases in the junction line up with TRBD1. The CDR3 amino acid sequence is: CASRQGADQPQHF. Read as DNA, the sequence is TGTGCCAGCAGACAGGGGGCGGATCAGCCCCAGCATTTT.